The 17 T cell receptor beta chains listed next were all sequenced from one sample in a study of T cells after yellow fever vaccination. TCRdb analysed the 5' RACE reads with MiXCR anew, one entry per CDR3 protein. The sample consists of over 150,000 distinct CDR3 sequences, 6% to 7.5% of them appearing once. This material consisted of CD4+ T cells sorted from PBMCs, taken about 5 days after the first yellow fever vaccination. The receptors were sampled from a man between 18 and 29 years old who received the YFV17D yellow fever vaccine.

The V and J genes are TRBV7-9 and TRBJ1-5, with 9 bases identical to TRBD1. Trimming removed 5 bases from V and 9 bases from J; junction bases left unmatched: 17. There are 17 residues in the CDR3. Germline V CDR1 and CDR2: SEHNR, FQNEAQ (reference sequence). The CDR3 spells CASSLESTGGPPRPQHF. The CDR3 bases are TGTGCCAGCAGCCTAGAATCTACAGGGGGCCCCCCACGGCCCCAGCATTTT.

This clonotype was seen at least ten times. The genes are TRBV7-2 and TRBJ2-6, with TRBD1 as a possible D gene (5 bases). Germline CDR1 is SGHTA and CDR2 is FQGNSA. The CDR3 consists of 15 residues. V dropped 5 bases and J dropped 1 base, with 9 bases sitting between them. The CDR3 reads CASSPRASGANVLTF. For the CDR3, the DNA is TGTGCCAGCAGCCCCAGGGCTTCTGGGGCCAACGTCCTGACTTTC.

This clonotype was counted between two and nine times. The chain combines TRBV27 with TRBJ1-6; D is unclear. CDR1 and CDR2 (germline): MNHEY, SMNVEV (reference sequence). The CDR3 contains 15 residues. V lost 3 bases and J 7 bases, leaving 13 bases between the germline ends. Here the CDR3 reads CASSFIAGLNSPLHF. In DNA, the CDR3 is TGTGCCAGCAGTTTTATCGCTGGGCTAAATTCACCCCTCCACTTT.

This clonotype was detected many times. The chain has TRBV9 and TRBJ1-1; the D gene is possibly TRBD1 (5 bases). Trimming took off 4 bases at V and 1 base at J, with 14 bases between the two ends. The CDR3 consists of 15 residues. The germline CDR1 and CDR2 sequences are SGDLS and YYNGEE. CDR3 nucleotide sequence: TGTGCCAGCAGCCCGGATGCAGGGCGGAACACTGAAGCTTTCTTT. Its protein is CASSPDAGRNTEAFF.

In the case of this clonotype: Just one base apart from a much larger clone, this may be a read error. The V and J genes are TRBV7-3 and TRBJ1-6; D call uncertain. CDR3 length: 14 amino acids. Germline CDR1 is SGHTA and CDR2 is FQGTGA. The CDR3 is CASSFLSKNSPLRF. The CDR3 nucleotides read TGTGCCAGCAGCTTTCTGTCTAAAAATTCACCCCTCCGCTTT.

This chain uses TRBV7-6 with TRBJ1-1; no clear D. The CDR3 totals 14 residues. CDR1 and CDR2 (germline): SGHVS, FNYEAQ. V was trimmed by 3 bases and J by 4 bases, leaving 12 bases between them. CDR3 amino acids: CASSLYPSTTEAFF. The CDR3 nucleotides read TGTGCCAGCAGCTTGTACCCGTCGACCACTGAAGCTTTCTTT.

This clonotype was picked up many times. The chain joins TRBV7-8 to TRBJ1-5; D uncertain. The germline V and J ends were trimmed by 2 bases and 16 bases, with 9 bases remaining between them. Germline V gene sequence: CDR1 SGHVS, CDR2 FQNEAQ. There are 10 residues in the CDR3. DNA of the CDR3: TGTGCCAGCAGCTTAACCCACCCCCATTTT. Protein: CASSLTHPHF.

This clonotype appeared many times. The chain employs TRBV7-3 and TRBJ2-1; TRBD2 agrees at 10 bases. The CDR3 consists of 14 residues. Trimming took 4 bases from V and 4 from J; bases not matched to a gene: 1. The germline V gene encodes CDR1 SGHTA and CDR2 FQGTGA. CDR3: CASSSTSGYNEQFF. DNA of the CDR3: TGTGCCAGCAGCTCGACTAGCGGGTACAATGAGCAGTTCTTC.

This clonotype was detected ten times or more. The chain is built from TRBV9 and TRBJ1-2; D remains ambiguous. The germline V gene has CDR1 SGDLS and CDR2 YYNGEE. The V end lost 0 bases, the J end lost 7 bases, and 10 bases lay between the germline ends. The CDR3 spans 13 residues. The CDR3 nucleotides are TGTGCCAGCAGCGTAGCTTGGCAGCCTGGCTACACCTTC. It specifies CASSVAWQPGYTF.

Many counts were recorded for this clonotype. The chain has TRBV23-1 and TRBJ2-1; the D gene could be TRBD1 or TRBD2 (5 bases each). TRBV23-1 is noted as an ORF with a role that remains uncertain. V lost 9 bases and J lost 8, with 11 bases in between. The CDR3 extends over 11 amino acids. The CDR3 region has the DNA TGCGCCAGAACGGGGCCCGATGAGCAGTTCTTC. This encodes CARTGPDEQFF.

The chain uses TRBV7-9 and TRBJ2-1; possibly TRBD1 or TRBD2 for D (6 bases each). CDR3 length equals 11 residues. Trimming pared 5 bases from V and 13 bases from J, leaving 12 bases between. The germline CDR1 and CDR2 sequences are SEHNR and FQNEAQ (reference sequence). CDR3 nucleotides: TGTGCCAGCAGCCCCGGAGGGGGACAGTTCTTC. Translated: CASSPGGGQFF.

The rearrangement uses TRBV20-1 and TRBJ2-2; possibly TRBD1 for D (6 bases). Germline V gives CDR1 DFQATT, CDR2 SNEGSKA (reference sequence). The CDR3 totals 17 residues. The germline V and J ends were trimmed by 3 bases and 4 bases, with 21 bases remaining between them. The CDR3: CSASDLLGAESTGELFF. CDR3 sequence (DNA): TGCAGTGCTAGTGATTTGCTGGGGGCAGAGAGCACCGGGGAGCTGTTTTTT.

This clonotype was recorded many times. The rearrangement uses TRBV4-1 and TRBJ2-1; 7 bases are a match to TRBD2. CDR3 length: 16 amino acids. The germline V gene has CDR1 MGHRA and CDR2 YSYEKL. V shed 1 base and J 4 bases; nucleotides not matched to a gene: 7. In DNA, the CDR3 is TGCGCCAGCAGCCAAGCTACCAGCGGGGTTTACAATGAGCAGTTCTTC. Amino acids: CASSQATSGVYNEQFF.

This clonotype was counted at least ten times. The CDR3 DNA reads TGTGCCAGCAGCCAAGGGCAGGCTTTTGGAAACACCATATATTTT. Protein sequence: CASSQGQAFGNTIYF. The rearrangement joins TRBV3-1 to TRBJ1-3; D unclear. The ends were cut back, 1 base at V and 3 bases at J, with 10 bases in the middle. In germline, CDR1 is LGHDT, CDR2 YNNKEL (reference sequence). The CDR3 runs to 15 residues.

This clonotype was picked up a small number of times. This chain joins TRBV29-1 and TRBJ2-3; D is uncertain. The V gene's germline CDR1 is SQVTM and CDR2 ANQGSEA. V was pared by 8 bases and J by 5 bases, with 14 bases between. This CDR3 has 12 residues. The CDR3 here is CSLRPGGDTQYF. The DNA of the CDR3 is TGCAGCTTGCGCCCCGGCGGAGATACGCAGTATTTT.

The V gene is TRBV29-1, the J gene TRBJ1-2; D unresolved. Deletions cut 5 bases from V and 2 bases from J, with 12 bases between. The CDR3 runs to 13 residues. CDR1 and CDR2 from the germline V gene are SQVTM and ANQGSEA. Written as DNA, the CDR3 is TGCAGCGTTTGGACCGGACTGAACTATGGCTACACCTTC. Protein product: CSVWTGLNYGYTF. The whole variable domain, remainder taken from reference TRBV29-1 and TRBJ1-2, is SAVISQKPSRDICQRGTSLTIQCQVDSQVTMMFWYRQQPGQSLTLIATANQGSEATYESGFVIDKFPISRPNLTFSTLTVSNMSPEDSSIYLCSVWTGLNYGYTFGSGTRLTVV.

This clonotype was seen at least ten times. The chain uses TRBV5-1 and TRBJ2-7; perhaps TRBD1 as D (5 bases). Trimming took off 7 bases at V and 3 bases at J, with 14 bases between the two ends. This CDR3 spans 13 amino acids. Germline V gives CDR1 SGHRS, CDR2 YFSETQ. CDR3 sequence reads: CASASDRYYEQYF. The DNA for the CDR3 is TGCGCCAGCGCGTCCGACAGATACTACGAGCAGTACTTC.